What follows describes a single T cell receptor (beta chain). Using its own MiXCR run on the 5' RACE reads, TCRdb lists one record per CDR3 protein. The data contain 150,000 to 200,000 distinct CDR3 sequences, approximately 14% of them singletons. The sample comes from a study of T-cell memory formation after mild COVID-19. V was shortened by 4 bases and J by 0 bases, with 19 bases between the two germline ends. There are 17 residues in the CDR3. Germline values: CDR1 LNHDA, CDR2 SQIVND (reference sequence). The clonotype originates from an adult woman who had mild COVID-19 (a few samples of this study predate the infection). Cell type and time point are not known. This chain uses TRBV19 with TRBJ2-7, with unresolved D. The source material was PBMCs or a T cell subset sorted from them (not recorded which). CDR3 nucleotides: TGTGCCAGTAGTACCCCGCTGGCGTCCCCTAACTCCTACGAGCAGTACTTC. Encoded protein: CASSTPLASPNSYEQYF.